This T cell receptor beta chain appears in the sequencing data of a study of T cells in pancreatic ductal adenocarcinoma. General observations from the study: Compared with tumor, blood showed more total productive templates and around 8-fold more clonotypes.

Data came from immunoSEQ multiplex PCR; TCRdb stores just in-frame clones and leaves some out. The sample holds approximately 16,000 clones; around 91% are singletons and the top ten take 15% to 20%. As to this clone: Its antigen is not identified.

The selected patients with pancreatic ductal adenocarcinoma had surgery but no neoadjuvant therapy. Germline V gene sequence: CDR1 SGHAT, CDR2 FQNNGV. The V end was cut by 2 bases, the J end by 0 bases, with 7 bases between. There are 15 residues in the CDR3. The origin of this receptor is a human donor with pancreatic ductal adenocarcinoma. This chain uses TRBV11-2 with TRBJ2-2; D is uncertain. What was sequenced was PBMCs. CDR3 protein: CASSLRGANTGELFF. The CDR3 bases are TGTGCCAGCAGCTTAAGAGGCGCGAACACCGGGGAGCTGTTTTTT.